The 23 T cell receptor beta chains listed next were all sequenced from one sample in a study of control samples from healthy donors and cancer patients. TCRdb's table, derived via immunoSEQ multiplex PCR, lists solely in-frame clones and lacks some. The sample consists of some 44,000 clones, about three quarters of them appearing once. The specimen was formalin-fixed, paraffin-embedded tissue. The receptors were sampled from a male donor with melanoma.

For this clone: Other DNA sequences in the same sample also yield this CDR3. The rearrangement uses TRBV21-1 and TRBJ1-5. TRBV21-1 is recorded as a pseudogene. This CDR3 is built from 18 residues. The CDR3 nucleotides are TGTGCCAGCAGCAAAAGCATTATCCCGGGGTGCCCTGGTCAGCCCCAGCATTTT. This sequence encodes CASSKSIIPGCPGQPQHF.

The CDR3 region is CASSSLTGVYETQYF. As DNA, the CDR3 is TGTGCCAGCAGTTCGCTGACAGGGGTTTACGAGACCCAGTACTTC. The rearrangement links TRBV28 to TRBJ2-5; 8 nucleotides agree with TRBD1. The germline V gene encodes CDR1 MDHEN and CDR2 SYDVKM. V dropped 4 bases and J dropped 5; count of bases not matched to a gene: 9. The CDR3 spans 15 residues.

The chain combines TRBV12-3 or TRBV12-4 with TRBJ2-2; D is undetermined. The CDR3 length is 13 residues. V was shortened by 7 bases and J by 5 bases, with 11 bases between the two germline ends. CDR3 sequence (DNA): TGTGCCAGCACCCCTCATTTGACCGGGGAGCTGTTTTTT. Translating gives CASTPHLTGELFF.

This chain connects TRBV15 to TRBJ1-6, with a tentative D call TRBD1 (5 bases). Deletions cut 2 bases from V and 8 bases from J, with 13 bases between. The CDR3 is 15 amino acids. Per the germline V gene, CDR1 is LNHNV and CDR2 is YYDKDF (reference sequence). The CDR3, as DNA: TGTGCCACCAGCAGACGGGGCAGGGTGGATTCACCCCTCCACTTT. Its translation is CATSRRGRVDSPLHF.

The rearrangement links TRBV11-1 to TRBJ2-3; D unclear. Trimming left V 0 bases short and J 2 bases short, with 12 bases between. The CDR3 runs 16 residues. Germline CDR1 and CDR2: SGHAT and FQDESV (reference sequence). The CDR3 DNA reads TGTGCCAGCAGCTTAGCACCACGCCTATACACAGATACGCAGTATTTT. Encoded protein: CASSLAPRLYTDTQYF.

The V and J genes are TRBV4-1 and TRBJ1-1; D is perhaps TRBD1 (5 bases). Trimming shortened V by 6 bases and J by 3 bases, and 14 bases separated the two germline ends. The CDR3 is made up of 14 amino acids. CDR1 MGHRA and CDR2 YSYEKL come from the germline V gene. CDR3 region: CASRAQEVDTEAFF. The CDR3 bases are TGCGCCAGCAGAGCACAGGAGGTCGACACTGAAGCTTTCTTT.

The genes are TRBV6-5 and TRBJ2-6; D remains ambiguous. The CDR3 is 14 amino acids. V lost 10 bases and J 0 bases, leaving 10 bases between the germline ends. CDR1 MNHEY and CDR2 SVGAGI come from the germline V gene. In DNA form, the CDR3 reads TGTGCCACCCCCAGTAGCTCTGGGGCCAACGTCCTGACTTTC. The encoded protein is CATPSSSGANVLTF.

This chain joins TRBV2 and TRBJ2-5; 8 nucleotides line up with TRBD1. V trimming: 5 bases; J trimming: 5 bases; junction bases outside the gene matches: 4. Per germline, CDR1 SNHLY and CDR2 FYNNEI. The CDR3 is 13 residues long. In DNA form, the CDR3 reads TGTGCCAGCAGTCCCGGACAGGGCGAGACCCAGTACTTC. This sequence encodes CASSPGQGETQYF.

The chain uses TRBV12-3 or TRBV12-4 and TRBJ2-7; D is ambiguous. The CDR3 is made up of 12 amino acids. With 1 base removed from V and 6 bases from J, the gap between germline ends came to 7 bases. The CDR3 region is CASSLGLPEQYF. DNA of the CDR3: TGTGCCAGCAGTTTAGGATTGCCCGAGCAGTACTTC.

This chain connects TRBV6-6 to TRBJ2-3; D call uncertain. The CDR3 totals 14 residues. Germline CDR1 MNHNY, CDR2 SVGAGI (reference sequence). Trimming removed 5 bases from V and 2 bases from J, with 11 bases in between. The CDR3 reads CASSGPYYTDTQYF. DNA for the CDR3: TGTGCCAGCAGTGGCCCTTATTACACAGATACGCAGTATTTT.

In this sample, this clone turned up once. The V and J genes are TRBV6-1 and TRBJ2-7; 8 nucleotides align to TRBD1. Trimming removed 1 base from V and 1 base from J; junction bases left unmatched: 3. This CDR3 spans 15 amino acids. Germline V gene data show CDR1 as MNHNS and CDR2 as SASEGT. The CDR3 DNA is TGTGCCAGCAGTGAAGTCGACAGGGGTTCCTACGAGCAGTACTTC. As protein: CASSEVDRGSYEQYF.

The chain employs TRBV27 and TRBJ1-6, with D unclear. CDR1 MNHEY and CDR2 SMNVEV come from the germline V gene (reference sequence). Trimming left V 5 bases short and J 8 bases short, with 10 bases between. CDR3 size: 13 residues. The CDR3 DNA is TGTGCCAGCAGTGAACGAAGAGATTCACCCCTCCACTTT. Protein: CASSERRDSPLHF.

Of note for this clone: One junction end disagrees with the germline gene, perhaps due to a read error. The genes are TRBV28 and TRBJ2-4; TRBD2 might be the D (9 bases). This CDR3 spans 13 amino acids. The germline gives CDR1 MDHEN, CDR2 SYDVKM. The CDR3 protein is CASSLYQGAGGHF. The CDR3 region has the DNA TGTGCCAGCAGTTTATACCAGGGGGCGGGAGGGCACTTC.

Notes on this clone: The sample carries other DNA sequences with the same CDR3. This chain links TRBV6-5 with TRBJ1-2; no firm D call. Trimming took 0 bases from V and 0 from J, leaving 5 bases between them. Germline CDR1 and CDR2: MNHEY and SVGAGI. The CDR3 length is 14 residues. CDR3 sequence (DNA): TGTGCCAGCAGTTACTCGAACACTAACTATGGCTACACCTTC. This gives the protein CASSYSNTNYGYTF.

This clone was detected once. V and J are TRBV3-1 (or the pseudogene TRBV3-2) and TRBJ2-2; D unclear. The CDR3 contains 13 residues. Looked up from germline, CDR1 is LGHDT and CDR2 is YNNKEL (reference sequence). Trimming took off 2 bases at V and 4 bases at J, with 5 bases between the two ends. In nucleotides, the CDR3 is TGTGCCAGCAGCCAATTTCTCACCGGGGAGCTGTTTTTT. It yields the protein CASSQFLTGELFF.

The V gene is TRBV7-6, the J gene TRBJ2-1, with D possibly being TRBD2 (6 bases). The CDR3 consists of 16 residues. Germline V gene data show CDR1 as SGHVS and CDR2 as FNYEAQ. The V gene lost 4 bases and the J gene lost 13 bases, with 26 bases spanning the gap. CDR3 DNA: TGTGCCAGCAGCTCCCAAACAGGCCCTCGGGGAGGCGGACAGTTCTTC. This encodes CASSSQTGPRGGGQFF.

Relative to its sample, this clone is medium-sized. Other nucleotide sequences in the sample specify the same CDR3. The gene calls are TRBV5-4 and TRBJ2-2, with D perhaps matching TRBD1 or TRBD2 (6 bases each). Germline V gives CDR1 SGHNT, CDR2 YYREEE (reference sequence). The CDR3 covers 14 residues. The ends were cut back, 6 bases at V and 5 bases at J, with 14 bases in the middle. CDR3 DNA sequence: TGTGCCAGCACAAACGGAGGGGGTACCGGGGAGCTGTTTTTT. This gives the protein CASTNGGGTGELFF.

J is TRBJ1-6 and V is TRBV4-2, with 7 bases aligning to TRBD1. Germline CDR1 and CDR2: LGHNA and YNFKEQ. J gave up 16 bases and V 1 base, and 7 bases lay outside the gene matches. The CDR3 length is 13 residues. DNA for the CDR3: TGTGCCAGCAGCCAAGCCGACAGGGAAGCGCTCCACTTT. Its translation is CASSQADREALHF.

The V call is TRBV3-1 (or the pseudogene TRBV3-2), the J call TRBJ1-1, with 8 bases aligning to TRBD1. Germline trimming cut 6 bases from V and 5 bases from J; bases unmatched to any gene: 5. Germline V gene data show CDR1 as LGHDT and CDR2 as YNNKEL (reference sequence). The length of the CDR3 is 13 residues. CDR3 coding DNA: TGTGCCAGCAGTCAGGACAGGGCGACTGAAGCTTTCTTT. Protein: CASSQDRATEAFF.

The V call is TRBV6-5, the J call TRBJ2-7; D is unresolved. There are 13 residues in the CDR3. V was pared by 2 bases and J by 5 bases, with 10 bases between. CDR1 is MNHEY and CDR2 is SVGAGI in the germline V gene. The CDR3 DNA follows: TGTGCCAGCAGTTACGCGATCGGACACGAGCAGTACTTC. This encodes CASSYAIGHEQYF.

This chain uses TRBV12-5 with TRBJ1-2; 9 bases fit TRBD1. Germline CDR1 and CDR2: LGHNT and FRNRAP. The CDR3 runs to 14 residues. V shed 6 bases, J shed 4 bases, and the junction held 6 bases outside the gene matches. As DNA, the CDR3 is TGTGCTAGTGGCACGGACAGGGGTGGCTATGGCTACACCTTC. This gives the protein CASGTDRGGYGYTF.

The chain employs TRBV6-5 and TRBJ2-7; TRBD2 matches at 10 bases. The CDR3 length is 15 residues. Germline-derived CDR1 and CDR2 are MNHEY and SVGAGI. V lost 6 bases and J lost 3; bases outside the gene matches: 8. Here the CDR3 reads CASSRRRTSGYEQYF. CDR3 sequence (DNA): TGTGCCAGCAGCCGACGTCGGACTAGCGGCTACGAGCAGTACTTC.

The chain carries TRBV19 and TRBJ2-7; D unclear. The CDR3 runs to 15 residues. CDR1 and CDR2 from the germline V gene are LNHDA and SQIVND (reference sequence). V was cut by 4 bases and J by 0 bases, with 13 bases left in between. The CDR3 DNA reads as TGTGCCAGTAGTAAAGACTTGAGGAGCTCCTACGAGCAGTACTTC. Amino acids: CASSKDLRSSYEQYF.